This T cell receptor beta chain was recovered during a study of breast tumors, draining lymph nodes, adjacent tissues. Study-level results: Tumors had less TCR diversity than lymph nodes, more than nontumor tissue. The lymph node origin of tumor T cells was framed as consistent with a hypothesis, not demonstrated. The data were judged consistent with most tumor T cells coming from lymph node and expanding in tumor. Tumor and nontumor repertoires were significantly more similar in luminal-like than in basal-like breast cancer.

Breast cancer patients provided tissue from their axillary draining lymph nodes. Germline lookup yields CDR1 MNHNS and CDR2 SASEGT. Deletions cut 4 bases from V and 10 bases from J, with 11 bases between. The CDR3 has 12 amino acids. In TCRdb, the multiplex PCR reads were re-called with MiXCR into one record per CDR3 protein. The table records more than 85,000 distinct CDR3 sequences, roughly 20% of them present only once. This clonotype was seen at least ten times. The antigen is undetermined. The sequencing input was axillary lymph node tissue. The chain employs TRBV6-1 and TRBJ1-5, with D possibly matching TRBD1 (6 bases). The TCR originated in a female donor with breast cancer. Some clones in this sample may be carry-over from other donors' samples. The CDR3 region has the DNA TGTGCCAGCAGTGTAAACAGGGTCCCCCAGCATTTT. It yields the protein CASSVNRVPQHF.